This is a list of T cell receptor beta chains from one sample in a study of regulatory T cells in long-lasting Graves disease. One entry per CDR3 protein, called by TCRdb with MiXCR from the multiplex PCR reads. This sample carries more than 450,000 distinct CDR3 sequences, around 12% of them seen once, and the ten largest clones take roughly 8.2%. These data also formed part of another study, on T cells in Graves' hyperthyroidism and ophthalmopathy.

The material sequenced was peripheral blood mononuclear cells (PBMCs), taken at new diagnosis, from a patient treated with antithyroid drugs. These receptors were obtained from a woman aged 25 to 39 with Graves disease. Each CDR3 is given with its conserved first and last residue. The order of the fields is D gene, clone size, CDR3 length, J gene, V gene, CDR3 DNA, CDR3 protein. D genes are given only for firm matches. The listing skips clone size in some rows; elsewhere it reads once, few, many or a size class.

d_call: NA; clone_size: many; cdr3_length: 14; j_call: TRBJ1-1; v_call: TRBV9; cdr3_nt: TGTGCCAGCAGCGTAGAGGGGGAAGGCACTGAAGCTTTCTTT; cdr3_aa: CASSVEGEGTEAFF
d_call: NA; clone_size: NA; cdr3_length: 15; j_call: TRBJ2-6; v_call: TRBV7-9; cdr3_nt: TGTGCCAGCAGCCGACAGCCCCCTGGGGCCAACGTCCTGACTTTC; cdr3_aa: CASSRQPPGANVLTF
d_call: NA; clone_size: few; cdr3_length: 15; j_call: TRBJ2-5; v_call: TRBV15; cdr3_nt: TGTGCCACCAGCGATTCGACAGTCTCCCAAGAGACCCAGTACTTC; cdr3_aa: CATSDSTVSQETQYF
d_call: NA; clone_size: many; cdr3_length: 13; j_call: TRBJ1-1; v_call: TRBV29-1; cdr3_nt: TGCAGCGTTGCTTGGGGGATGAACACTGAAGCTTTCTTT; cdr3_aa: CSVAWGMNTEAFF
d_call: NA; clone_size: many; cdr3_length: 15; j_call: TRBJ1-4; v_call: TRBV30; cdr3_nt: TGTGCCTGGAACAGGGCGGCATCAACTAATGAAAAACTGTTTTTT; cdr3_aa: CAWNRAASTNEKLFF
d_call: NA; clone_size: many; cdr3_length: 15; j_call: TRBJ1-2; v_call: TRBV30; cdr3_nt: TGTGCCTGGAGTTCATACCCCACAGGCGGCTATGGCTACACCTTC; cdr3_aa: CAWSSYPTGGYGYTF
d_call: NA; clone_size: many; cdr3_length: 15; j_call: TRBJ2-7; v_call: TRBV20-1; cdr3_nt: TGCAGTGCTAGTAAACTAGCCGGCAGCTCCTACGAGCAGTACTTC; cdr3_aa: CSASKLAGSSYEQYF
d_call: NA; clone_size: many; cdr3_length: 13; j_call: TRBJ2-7; v_call: TRBV20-1; cdr3_nt: TGCAGTGCTAGCTGGGATTCCTCCTACGAGCAGTACTTC; cdr3_aa: CSASWDSSYEQYF
d_call: NA; clone_size: many; cdr3_length: 14; j_call: TRBJ2-5; v_call: TRBV7-9; cdr3_nt: TGTGCCAGCACCTCTCGAGGGGCAGGGGAGACCCAGTACTTC; cdr3_aa: CASTSRGAGETQYF
d_call: NA; clone_size: many; cdr3_length: 13; j_call: TRBJ1-1; v_call: TRBV3-1; cdr3_nt: TGTGCCAGCAGCATCGGCCCGAACACTGAAGCTTTCTTT; cdr3_aa: CASSIGPNTEAFF
d_call: TRBD1; clone_size: few; cdr3_length: 17; j_call: TRBJ1-3; v_call: TRBV11-2; cdr3_nt: TGTGCCAGCAGCTTAGAGGGGCAGGGGGGCTCTGGAAACACCATATATTTT; cdr3_aa: CASSLEGQGGSGNTIYF
d_call: NA; clone_size: NA; cdr3_length: 13; j_call: TRBJ2-7; v_call: TRBV7-2; cdr3_nt: TGTGCCAGCAGCTGGGACTTCTATTACGAGCAGTACTTC; cdr3_aa: CASSWDFYYEQYF
d_call: NA; clone_size: many; cdr3_length: 14; j_call: TRBJ2-1; v_call: TRBV13; cdr3_nt: TGTGCCAGCAGCTTAGGCACCGGGGCCAATGAGCAGTTCTTC; cdr3_aa: CASSLGTGANEQFF
d_call: NA; clone_size: many; cdr3_length: 15; j_call: TRBJ2-1; v_call: TRBV24-1; cdr3_nt: TGTGCCACCAGTGATCTAACGGGCTCCTACAATGAGCAGTTCTTC; cdr3_aa: CATSDLTGSYNEQFF
d_call: TRBD1; clone_size: NA; cdr3_length: 16; j_call: TRBJ2-3; v_call: TRBV2; cdr3_nt: TGTGCCAGCAGCGACCTTCGACAGGGCAACACAGATACGCAGTATTTT; cdr3_aa: CASSDLRQGNTDTQYF
d_call: NA; clone_size: few; cdr3_length: 12; j_call: TRBJ1-1; v_call: TRBV29-1; cdr3_nt: TGCAGCGTTAAAAGAGAGCTCACTGAAGCTTTCTTT; cdr3_aa: CSVKRELTEAFF
d_call: TRBD2; clone_size: few; cdr3_length: 16; j_call: TRBJ2-2; v_call: TRBV19; cdr3_nt: TGTGCCAGTAGCACAGGGACTAGCGTAGGCACCGGGGAGCTGTTTTTT; cdr3_aa: CASSTGTSVGTGELFF
d_call: NA; clone_size: few; cdr3_length: 17; j_call: TRBJ1-3; v_call: TRBV4-1; cdr3_nt: TGCGCCAGCAGCCAAGCAGGATCGGGTGGGCTTGGAAACACCATATATTTT; cdr3_aa: CASSQAGSGGLGNTIYF
d_call: TRBD2; clone_size: many; cdr3_length: 15; j_call: TRBJ2-1; v_call: TRBV5-1; cdr3_nt: TGCGCCAGCAGCTTGGGTTGGCGGGAGACCGATGAGCAGTTCTTC; cdr3_aa: CASSLGWRETDEQFF
d_call: NA; clone_size: many; cdr3_length: 14; j_call: TRBJ2-2; v_call: TRBV5-1; cdr3_nt: TGCGCCAGCAGCGCGGAAGCGAACACCGGGGAGCTGTTTTTT; cdr3_aa: CASSAEANTGELFF
d_call: TRBD1; clone_size: NA; cdr3_length: 15; j_call: TRBJ1-3; v_call: TRBV28; cdr3_nt: TGTGCCAGCAGTACCGGGACAGGGTCTGGAAACACCATATATTTT; cdr3_aa: CASSTGTGSGNTIYF
d_call: NA; clone_size: many; cdr3_length: 15; j_call: TRBJ2-7; v_call: TRBV27; cdr3_nt: TGTGCCAGCAGTTTAGACAGCTTTAGCTCCTACGAGCAGTACTTC; cdr3_aa: CASSLDSFSSYEQYF
d_call: TRBD2; clone_size: many; cdr3_length: 15; j_call: TRBJ2-1; v_call: TRBV11-2; cdr3_nt: TGTGCCAGCAGCGTGACTAGCGGGAGCTACAATGAGCAGTTCTTC; cdr3_aa: CASSVTSGSYNEQFF